Included here is one T cell receptor beta chain sequence, with context. Here immunoSEQ multiplex PCR was the method, and the copy in TCRdb shows in-frame clones only, minus some. The sample contains 2.3 million or so clones, 85% to 95% of which appear only once. The sample belongs to a study of shared clonotypes between healthy human individuals. Per the germline V gene, CDR1 is SGHTA and CDR2 is FQGNSA. V dropped 5 bases and J dropped 5; count of bases not matched to a gene: 5. CDR3 length equals 14 residues. The receptor was isolated from a man between 18 and 35 years old in good health. Some clones in this sample may be carry-over from other donors' samples. The rearrangement joins TRBV7-2 to TRBJ2-1; 8 nucleotides align to TRBD1. The sample was naive CD4+ T cells from PBMCs. Subset indicated: CD45RA+ positively selected. CDR3: CASSTDRGNNEQFF. The CDR3 nucleotides read TGTGCCAGCAGCACAGACAGGGGAAACAATGAGCAGTTCTTC.